This T cell receptor (beta chain) appears in the sequencing data of a study of post-analysis software for immune sequencing data. General study results and limits: TRBV segments more frequent in patients than in controls numbered roughly 5 and included TRBV5-6, TRBV5-1 and TRBV20-1. The study found significantly lower normalized Chao1 diversity in multiple sclerosis patients than in controls.

On this clonotype: Its antigen is unidentified.

V lost 6 bases to trimming and J lost 3 bases; unmatched junction nucleotides: 9. CDR3 length: 15 residues. Germline V gives CDR1 SGHRS, CDR2 YFSETQ. TCR beta libraries were prepared from cDNA with unique molecular identifiers. TCRdb re-derived calls from the PCR reads in MiXCR, one entry per CDR3 protein. The repertoire holds a few hundred thousand distinct CDR3 sequences, around 33% seen once, with 13% in the top ten. The source is a girl aged 5-17 years with multiple sclerosis. The material sequenced was blood. The V call is TRBV5-1, the J call TRBJ2-1, with 7 bases that match TRBD2. The chain's CDR3 is CASNFTSGDYNEQFF. The CDR3 DNA is TGCGCCAGCAACTTTACCAGCGGGGACTACAATGAGCAGTTCTTC.